This T cell receptor beta chain was recorded in a study of T cell responses to AZD1222 COVID-19 vaccine. CDR1 is MNHEY and CDR2 is SMNVEV in the germline V gene (reference sequence). This CDR3 comprises 14 residues. V shed 2 bases and J shed 1 base, with 8 bases lying between them. Study-wide findings and caveats: Most donors were white British and more were female, and clonal diversity was possibly underestimated.

With respect to this clone: Its specificity is not known.

Measured with immunoSEQ multiplex PCR; TCRdb has only the in-frame clones, and not every one. Of about 120,000 clones listed, about 90% were seen once; the top ten hold approximately 7.5%. Sequencing used peripheral blood, obtained on day 0 of AZD1222 vaccination. The sequence was collected from an adult in good health. The genes are TRBV27 and TRBJ1-1; no clear D gene. Here the CDR3 DNA reads TGTGCCAGCAGTTTAACGGGCCAGAACACTGAAGCTTTCTTT. It specifies CASSLTGQNTEAFF.